This is a list of T cell receptor beta chains from one sample in a study of T cell changes during pregnancy in multiple sclerosis. Sequencing used immunoSEQ multiplex PCR; TCRdb keeps in-frame clones, though not all of them. The profile shows around 84,000 clones, about 94% of them singletons. Sequencing was performed on peripheral blood, taken in the second trimester of pregnancy. These receptors were collected from a female donor in good health, enrolled as a control in a pregnancy study. Both conserved end residues are part of each CDR3. The D gene is left open where the match is weak. Rows may omit the clone size; those that give it use once, few, many or a size class.

J gene	clone size	D gene	V gene	CDR3 protein	CDR3 DNA
TRBJ1-5	NA	TRBD1	TRBV6-6	CASSSSGTASNQPQHF	TGTGCCAGCAGTTCGTCCGGGACAGCTTCTAATCAGCCCCAGCATTTT
TRBJ2-1	NA	TRBD2	TRBV2	CASSESSLAGGNNEQFF	TGTGCCAGCAGTGAATCAAGTTTAGCGGGAGGGAACAATGAGCAGTTCTTC
TRBJ2-7	NA	TRBD1	TRBV27	CASSLQGASGEQYF	TGTGCCAGCAGTTTACAGGGGGCTTCGGGTGAGCAGTACTTC
TRBJ2-3	NA	NA	TRBV6-4	CASSDSGGTTDTQYF	TGTGCCAGCAGTGACTCGGGGGGTACCACAGATACGCAGTATTTT
TRBJ2-2	NA	NA	TRBV5-1	CASSLGSGTGELFF	TGCGCCAGCAGCTTAGGTAGCGGTACCGGGGAGCTGTTTTTT
TRBJ2-3	NA	NA	TRBV15	CATGRASTDTQYF	TGTGCCACCGGGAGAGCTAGCACAGATACGCAGTATTTT
TRBJ2-7	NA	TRBD2	TRBV11-2	CASSFIAGNSHEQYF	TGTGCCAGCAGCTTCATAGCGGGAAATTCCCACGAGCAGTACTTC
TRBJ1-5	NA	NA	TRBV19	CASTNIEGPAQHF	TGTGCCAGTACCAATATCGAGGGCCCAGCCCAGCATTTT
TRBJ2-2	NA	NA	TRBV28	CASSSLWDTHPNTGELFF	TGTGCCAGCAGTTCTCTTTGGGACACCCATCCGAACACCGGGGAGCTGTTTTTT
TRBJ1-2	NA	TRBD1	TRBV15	CATSRGTGYGYTF	TGTGCCACCAGCAGAGGGACAGGCTATGGCTACACCTTC
TRBJ2-7	once	NA	TRBV19	CASSLQGTYEQYF	TGTGCCAGTTCCTTACAGGGTACCTACGAGCAGTACTTC
TRBJ2-1	NA	TRBD1	TRBV29-1	CSAGQGAGEQFF	TGCAGCGCCGGACAGGGGGCCGGTGAGCAGTTCTTC
TRBJ1-2	NA	TRBD1	TRBV5-1	CASSPKGGQALGGTF	TGCGCCAGCAGCCCCAAGGGGGGACAGGCCCTTGGTGGCACCTTC
TRBJ2-7	NA	TRBD1	TRBV14	CASSQVGTGSYEQYF	TGTGCCAGCAGCCAAGTCGGGACAGGTTCCTACGAGCAGTACTTC
TRBJ2-1	NA	NA	TRBV7-9	CASSKLYEQFF	TGTGCCAGCAGCAAACTGTATGAGCAGTTCTTC
TRBJ2-3	NA	NA	TRBV15	CATSGSGADTQYF	TGTGCCACCAGCGGAAGCGGTGCAGATACGCAGTATTTT
TRBJ2-3	NA	NA	TRBV28	CASSSTLGGSTDTQYF	TGTGCCAGCAGTTCGACCCTGGGGGGAAGCACAGATACGCAGTATTTT
TRBJ2-3	NA	NA	TRBV5-1	CASSLGSADTQYF	TGCGCCAGCAGCTTGGGGAGTGCGGATACGCAGTATTTT
TRBJ2-3	NA	NA	TRBV19	CASQTGTSTDTQYF	TGTGCCAGCCAGACAGGGACTAGCACAGATACGCAGTATTTT
TRBJ1-1	NA	NA	TRBV21-1	CASSKKVVGDSEAFF	TGTGCCAGCAGCAAAAAAGTGGTAGGAGACAGCGAGGCTTTCTTT
TRBJ2-1	NA	TRBD1	TRBV5-1	CASSLEWTGGRNEQFF	TGCGCCAGCAGCTTGGAATGGACAGGGGGCAGGAATGAGCAGTTCTTC
TRBJ2-2	NA	TRBD2	TRBV2	CVSSVSSGRGSGELFF	TGTGTCAGCAGCGTATCTAGCGGGAGAGGATCCGGGGAGCTGTTTTTT
TRBJ2-7	NA	TRBD1	TRBV27	CASSFGDRVHEQYF	TGTGCCAGCAGTTTCGGAGACAGGGTCCACGAGCAGTACTTC
TRBJ2-7	NA	NA	TRBV28	CASSLSRYYEQYF	TGTGCCAGCAGTTTATCTAGGTACTACGAGCAGTACTTC
TRBJ1-5	few	TRBD1	TRBV19	CASTPDRVYQPQHF	TGTGCCAGTACCCCGGACAGGGTATATCAGCCCCAGCATTTT
TRBJ1-5	NA	NA	TRBV25-1	CASSPGYLIQPQHF	TGTGCCAGCAGTCCAGGGTACTTGATTCAGCCCCAGCATTTT
TRBJ2-3	NA	TRBD2	TRBV18	CASSPPGLAGGDTQYF	TGTGCCAGCTCACCCCCAGGACTAGCGGGAGGAGATACGCAGTATTTT
TRBJ1-5	once	NA	TRBV27	CASRISRQVYQPQHF	TGTGCCAGCAGAATATCGAGGCAAGTTTATCAGCCCCAGCATTTT
TRBJ1-1	NA	NA	TRBV5-1	CASSPEGGGYTEAFF	TGCGCCAGCAGCCCGGAAGGGGGGGGATACACTGAAGCTTTCTTT
TRBJ2-5	NA	TRBD1	TRBV7-9	CASSASTGGRETQYF	TGTGCCAGCAGCGCTTCGACAGGGGGTAGGGAGACCCAGTACTTC
TRBJ1-5	NA	TRBD1	TRBV19	CASSGRDSGYSNQPQHF	TGTGCCAGTAGTGGCCGGGACAGCGGTTATAGCAATCAGCCCCAGCATTTT
TRBJ2-5	NA	NA	TRBV21-1	CASSKEGTGKPDQETQYF	TGTGCCAGCAGCAAAGAGGGGACAGGAAAACCCGACCAAGAGACCCAGTACTTC
TRBJ1-5	NA	NA	TRBV4-1	CASSERTVGDQPQHF	TGCGCCAGCAGCGAACGGACAGTAGGGGATCAGCCCCAGCATTTT
TRBJ2-3	NA	NA	TRBV29-1	CSVPQGDTQYF	TGCAGCGTCCCACAGGGAGATACGCAGTATTTT
TRBJ1-3	NA	NA	TRBV7-6	CASSLDGSSGNTIYF	TGTGCCAGCAGCTTAGATGGGAGCTCTGGAAACACCATATATTTT
TRBJ2-1	NA	TRBD2	TRBV30	CAWTRGLAANEQFF	TGTGCCTGGACCAGAGGACTAGCGGCGAATGAGCAGTTCTTC
TRBJ2-2	NA	NA	TRBV2	CASMDDRQAGELFF	TGTGCCAGCATGGATGACAGACAGGCCGGGGAGCTGTTTTTT
TRBJ2-7	NA	NA	TRBV9	CASSSGRRGSYEQYF	TGTGCCAGCAGCTCCGGCCGCAGGGGCTCCTACGAGCAGTACTTC
TRBJ2-7	NA	TRBD2	TRBV27	CASTKTSGSLYEQYF	TGTGCCAGCACTAAGACTAGCGGGAGCTTGTACGAGCAGTACTTC
TRBJ2-3	NA	TRBD2	TRBV28	CARPPRVAGEADTQYF	TGTGCCAGACCCCCCCGGGTAGCGGGAGAGGCAGATACGCAGTATTTT
TRBJ2-7	NA	NA	TRBV11-3	CATTGNLAKGVHEQYF	TGTGCCACGACGGGAAACTTGGCCAAGGGGGTCCACGAGCAGTACTTC
TRBJ2-1	NA	NA	TRBV19	CASSKRGQGYNEQFF	TGTGCCAGTAGTAAACGGGGTCAGGGGTACAATGAGCAGTTCTTC
TRBJ2-7	NA	TRBD2	TRBV28	CASKWGGTTYEQYF	TGTGCCAGCAAGTGGGGGGGGACCACCTACGAGCAGTACTTC
TRBJ2-7	NA	TRBD2	TRBV14	CASSQAPLWTGGGYEQYF	TGTGCCAGCAGCCAAGCCCCTCTCTGGACGGGGGGAGGCTACGAGCAGTACTTC
TRBJ1-5	NA	TRBD1	TRBV15	CATGTGYSNQPQHF	TGTGCCACCGGGACAGGATATAGCAATCAGCCCCAGCATTTT
TRBJ2-7	NA	NA	TRBV13	CASSLWGESYEQYF	TGTGCCAGCAGCTTGTGGGGGGAATCCTACGAGCAGTACTTC